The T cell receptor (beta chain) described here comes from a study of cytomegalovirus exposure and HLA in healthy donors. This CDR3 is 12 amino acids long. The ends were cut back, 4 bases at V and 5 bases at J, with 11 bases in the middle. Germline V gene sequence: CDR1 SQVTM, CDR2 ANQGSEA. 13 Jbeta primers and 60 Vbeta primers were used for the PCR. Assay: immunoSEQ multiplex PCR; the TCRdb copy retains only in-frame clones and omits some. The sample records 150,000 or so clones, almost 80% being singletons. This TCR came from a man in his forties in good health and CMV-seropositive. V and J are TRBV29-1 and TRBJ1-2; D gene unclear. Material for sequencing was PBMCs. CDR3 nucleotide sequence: TGCAGCGTTGTTTTGGCGGGTTATGGCTACACCTTC. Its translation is CSVVLAGYGYTF.